These 23 T cell receptor beta chains were all obtained from the same sample, sequenced in a study of T cells in Graves' hyperthyroidism and ophthalmopathy. RNA transcripts gave rise to amplified TCR beta CDR3 regions. When the TCR CDR3 underwent first-round RT-PCR, the HTBI primer set was used. TCRdb recomputed calls from the multiplex PCR reads with MiXCR, one row per CDR3 protein. The table records approximately 350,000 distinct CDR3 sequences, 13% to 15% of them present only once. Sequencing was carried out using blood. The receptors come from a woman aged 55 to 70 with Graves' ophthalmopathy.

The table lists this clonotype with a few counts. The chain recombines TRBV9 with TRBJ2-3; TRBD1 might be the D (6 bases). Trimming took off 4 bases at V and 6 bases at J, with 15 bases between the two ends. CDR1 is SGDLS, CDR2 YYNGEE, per germline. The CDR3 consists of 14 residues. CDR3 sequence: CASSSFLGGDTQYF. DNA of the CDR3: TGTGCCAGCAGCTCTTTTCTAGGGGGTGATACGCAGTATTTT.

This clonotype was counted ten times or more. The V call is TRBV28, the J call TRBJ1-6; D not resolved. The CDR3 loop spans 15 amino acids. Germline V gives CDR1 MDHEN, CDR2 SYDVKM. Trimming took 6 bases from V and 0 from J, leaving 9 bases between them. CDR3 protein: CASSPQSSYNSPLHF. Here the CDR3 DNA reads TGTGCCAGCAGCCCACAGAGCTCCTATAATTCACCCCTCCACTTT.

Notes on this clonotype: A much larger clone differs from this one at a single base, so this may be a read error. J is TRBJ1-5 and V is TRBV6-2 or TRBV6-3, with TRBD1 identical over 8 bases. Germline assignment: CDR1 MNHEY and CDR2 SVGEGT. This CDR3 has 17 residues. With V trimmed by 8 bases and J by 0 bases, 12 bases remained unmatched. CDR3 DNA: TGTGCCAGCCCCGGTCTGAGACAGGGGATTAGCAATCAGCCCCAGCATTTT. It is translated as CASPGLRQGISNQPQHF.

Concerning this clonotype itself: A much larger clone is a single base away; this may be a read error. The chain combines TRBV20-1 with TRBJ2-3; D is tentatively TRBD1 or TRBD2 (5 bases each). The germline CDR1 and CDR2 sequences are DFQATT and SNEGSKA (reference sequence). Trimming took 0 bases from V and 5 from J, leaving 18 bases between them. There are 16 residues in the CDR3. This CDR3 is CSARDPPDGAGDTQYF. The CDR3, as DNA: TGCAGTGCTAGAGATCCCCCGGACGGGGCAGGAGATACGCAGTATTTT.

This clonotype was seen at least ten times. The chain has TRBV5-1 and TRBJ1-1; D is ambiguous. Germline CDR1 and CDR2: SGHRS and YFSETQ. CDR3 size: 14 residues. The V and J ends lost 1 base and 1 base respectively, with 8 bases between them. CDR3 nucleotides: TGCGCCAGCAGCTTGAACTCTGCGAACACTGAAGCTTTCTTT. This encodes CASSLNSANTEAFF.

This clonotype was observed a few times. The rearrangement links TRBV6-2 or TRBV6-3 to TRBJ1-5, with 7 bases fitting TRBD1. Germline lookup yields CDR1 MNHEY and CDR2 SVGEGT. Trimming took 7 bases from V and 8 from J; bases not matched to a gene: 8. The CDR3 is made up of 13 amino acids. The CDR3 nucleotides read TGTGCCAGCAATACAATAACAGGGGAGCCCCAGCATTTT. Amino acids: CASNTITGEPQHF.

Details on this clonotype: Just one base apart from a much larger clone, this may be a read error. J is TRBJ2-1 and V is TRBV2; 10 nucleotides align to TRBD2. Unmatched junction bases numbered 10, after V lost 8 bases and J lost 6 bases. Germline values: CDR1 SNHLY, CDR2 FYNNEI. This CDR3 comprises 15 residues. DNA for the CDR3: TGTGCCAGCCGCGATTTAGCGGGAGGAGGCAATGAGCAGTTCTTC. Translation: CASRDLAGGGNEQFF.

This clonotype was observed a handful of times. The gene calls are TRBV7-9 and TRBJ2-1, with TRBD1 matching over 8 bases. Losses at the gene ends were 9 bases for V and 3 bases for J; bases not matched to a gene: 13. Germline CDR1 reads SEHNR; CDR2 reads FQNEAQ (reference sequence). This CDR3 spans 16 amino acids. As DNA, the CDR3 is TGTGCCAGTAGTCTCCTCGACAGGGGAATCTACAATGAGCAGTTCTTC. Amino acid sequence: CASSLLDRGIYNEQFF.

This clonotype was counted at least ten times. J is TRBJ2-7 and V is TRBV20-1, with D unresolved. The CDR3 runs to 13 residues. Trimming cost V 0 bases and J 2 bases, with 8 bases left between them. From germline, CDR1 is DFQATT and CDR2 SNEGSKA (reference sequence). The CDR3 is CSARDRITYEQYF. As DNA, the CDR3 is TGCAGTGCTAGAGATAGGATTACCTACGAGCAGTACTTC.

This clonotype was recorded many times. The chain has TRBV2 and TRBJ2-3; D might be TRBD1 (6 bases). The CDR3 is 15 residues long. V lost 2 bases to trimming and J lost 5 bases, with 14 bases between them. Germline CDR1 reads SNHLY; CDR2 reads FYNNEI. The CDR3 DNA follows: TGTGCCAGCAGTGAAAACAGGGATCGTAAAGATACGCAGTATTTT. Its protein product is CASSENRDRKDTQYF.

The table lists this clonotype with many counts. The chain is built from TRBV30 and TRBJ2-7; weak D call: TRBD1 (6 bases). Germline lookup yields CDR1 GTSNPN and CDR2 SVGIG (reference sequence). V was trimmed by 3 bases and J by 6 bases, leaving 15 bases between them. The CDR3 has 13 residues. CDR3 sequence (DNA): TGTGCCTGGAGCGCTGGGACACTCCTCGAGCAGTACTTC. Translated: CAWSAGTLLEQYF.

With regard to this clonotype: A much larger clone lies one base from this, so it may be a read error. V usage is TRBV28 and J usage is TRBJ2-1; D remains unclear. CDR1 is MDHEN and CDR2 is SYDVKM in the germline V gene. This CDR3 has 15 amino acids. CDR3 residues: CASGLEVRTYNEQFF. The DNA for the CDR3 is TGTGCCAGCGGTTTAGAGGTCAGGACGTACAATGAGCAGTTCTTC. The whole variable domain, filled in from reference TRBV28 and TRBJ2-1, reads DVKVTQSSRYLVKRTGEKVFLECVQDMDHENMFWYRQDPGLGLRLIYFSYDVKMKEKGDIPEGYSVSREKKERFSLILESASTNQTSMYLCASGLEVRTYNEQFFGPGTRLTVL.

This clonotype was observed a handful of times. This chain joins TRBV5-1 and TRBJ2-1; 13 bases are shared with TRBD2. Losses at the gene ends were 5 bases for V and 3 bases for J; bases not matched to a gene: 5. The CDR3 has 16 amino acids. CDR1 is SGHRS, CDR2 YFSETQ, per germline. The chain's CDR3 is CASRPTSGRVYNEQFF. CDR3 DNA: TGCGCCAGCAGACCCACTAGCGGGAGGGTCTACAATGAGCAGTTCTTC.

This clonotype was counted many times. The V gene is TRBV6-1, the J gene TRBJ2-7; maybe TRBD2 (5 bases). CDR1 MNHNS and CDR2 SASEGT come from the germline V gene. V dropped 7 bases and J dropped 2 bases, with 12 bases sitting between them. This CDR3 region has 13 residues. The CDR3 spells CASIGLETYEQYF. The CDR3 DNA reads TGTGCCAGCATCGGACTCGAAACCTACGAGCAGTACTTC.

The sample holds a few counts of this clonotype. This chain joins TRBV4-1 and TRBJ1-2, with D perhaps matching TRBD1 (6 bases). CDR1 is MGHRA and CDR2 is YSYEKL in the germline V gene. The CDR3 covers 14 residues. Deletions cut 1 base from V and 4 bases from J, with 10 bases between. The DNA of the CDR3 is TGCGCCAGCAGCCAAGGACAGGCCACCTATGGCTACACCTTC. This codes for CASSQGQATYGYTF.

This clonotype was detected many times. The V and J genes are TRBV5-6 and TRBJ2-3; 11 bases match TRBD2. The CDR3 is 13 amino acids. The trim removed 6 bases at V and 5 bases at J, leaving 2 bases unmatched. CDR1 and CDR2 from the germline V gene are SGHDT and YYEEEE. The CDR3 DNA is TGTGCCAGCAACGGACTAGCGGGAGATACGCAGTATTTT. This encodes CASNGLAGDTQYF.

This clonotype was detected many times. The CDR3 spells CASSSTGDRGYEQYF. The CDR3 region has the DNA TGCGCCAGCAGCTCGACTGGAGACAGGGGCTACGAGCAGTACTTC. V usage is TRBV5-1 and J usage is TRBJ2-7; 8 bases align to TRBD1. V was clipped by 3 bases and J by 3 bases; unmatched bases: 8. The length of the CDR3 is 15 residues. The germline gives CDR1 SGHRS, CDR2 YFSETQ.

In this sample, this clonotype turned up many times. The rearrangement uses TRBV28 and TRBJ2-1; the match to TRBD1 covers 11 bases. Trimming cost V 5 bases and J 8 bases; bases outside gene matches: 8. Germline CDR1 MDHEN, CDR2 SYDVKM. The CDR3 consists of 15 residues. DNA of the CDR3: TGTGCCAGCAGTCCAAACGGACAGGGGGCCTATGAGCAGTTCTTC. It is translated as CASSPNGQGAYEQFF. Together with reference TRBV28 and TRBJ2-1, the CDR3 gives the full variable domain: DVKVTQSSRYLVKRTGEKVFLECVQDMDHENMFWYRQDPGLGLRLIYFSYDVKMKEKGDIPEGYSVSREKKERFSLILESASTNQTSMYLCASSPNGQGAYEQFFGPGTRLTVL.

In its sample, this clonotype was seen many times. The gene calls are TRBV27 and TRBJ2-1; D possibly corresponds to TRBD2 (6 bases). Germline V gives CDR1 MNHEY, CDR2 SMNVEV (reference sequence). V was cut by 7 bases and J by 2 bases, with 9 bases left in between. The CDR3 loop spans 13 amino acids. The CDR3 region is CASTWGAYNEQFF. The CDR3 DNA is TGTGCCAGCACTTGGGGGGCCTACAATGAGCAGTTCTTC.

This clonotype appeared many times. The chain links TRBV10-1 to TRBJ1-1; D is possibly TRBD1 (6 bases). Per the germline V gene, CDR1 is WNHNN and CDR2 is SYGVQD (reference sequence). The CDR3 covers 15 residues. V lost 5 bases, J lost 1 base, and 14 bases lay in between. CDR3 region: CASSPTGQPNTEAFF. Here the CDR3 DNA reads TGCGCCAGCAGTCCGACAGGCCAACCGAACACTGAAGCTTTCTTT.

The V call is TRBV20-1, the J call TRBJ1-2, with D possibly TRBD1 on 6 matching bases. Trimming left V 0 bases short and J 1 base short, with 24 bases between. The CDR3 totals 19 residues. Germline loops: CDR1 DFQATT, CDR2 SNEGSKA (reference sequence). The CDR3 region is CSARDRVEGRGGVNYGYTF. The CDR3 DNA is TGCAGTGCTAGAGATCGGGTCGAGGGGCGAGGGGGGGTTAACTATGGCTACACCTTC.

V is TRBV25-1 and J is TRBJ2-1; the match to TRBD2 covers 11 bases. The trim removed 2 bases at V and 10 bases at J, leaving 1 base unmatched. The CDR3 is 13 amino acids. CDR1 is MGHDK, CDR2 SYGVNS, per germline. CDR3 in amino acids: CASSELAGGEQFF. In nucleotides, the CDR3 is TGTGCCAGCAGTGAACTAGCGGGAGGCGAGCAGTTCTTC.

The V call is TRBV10-3, the J call TRBJ2-7; TRBD1 aligns across 9 bases. The CDR3 totals 16 residues. Germline CDR1 and CDR2: ENHRY and SYGVKD. Trimming at V came to 3 bases and at J to 7 bases, leaving 13 bases not matched to a gene. CDR3 sequence reads: CAISDEQGAPMREQYF. As DNA, the CDR3 is TGTGCCATCAGTGATGAACAGGGGGCCCCAATGAGAGAGCAGTACTTC.